The subject of this entry is one T cell receptor beta chain. In the original workflow: Using reference gene primer amplification, nucleated cell counts were estimated. Data came from immunoSEQ multiplex PCR; TCRdb stores just in-frame clones and leaves some out. V and J calls and clone size come straight from that table; D and trimming were deduced from the DNA. Here the sample spans about 220,000 clones, 84% being singletons. The CDR3 consists of 18 residues. Trimming took 1 base from V and 7 from J, leaving 20 bases between them. The germline V gene encodes CDR1 SGHVS and CDR2 FQNEAQ. This entry belongs to a study of blood T cell repertoires in COVID-19. Looking at the study overall: Sites across the United States, Italy and Spain contributed samples from acute and convalescent COVID-19. Sample material is recorded as cDNA or gDNA derived from T cells, B-cell-depleted T cells, or PBMCs.

What was sequenced was peripheral blood. This sequence was found in a man aged 25 to 40 with active or convalescent COVID-19. The chain is built from TRBV7-8 and TRBJ1-6, with a tentative D call TRBD1 (5 bases). The CDR3 loop is CASSLVSWDSPTNSPLHF. The CDR3 region has the DNA TGTGCCAGCAGCTTAGTATCTTGGGACTCCCCAACCAATTCACCCCTCCACTTT. Full variable domain (outside the CDR3, taken from reference TRBV7-8 and TRBJ1-6): GAGVSQSPRYKVAKRGQDVALRCDPISGHVSLFWYQQALGQGPEFLTYFQNEAQLDKSGLPSDRFFAERPEGSVSTLKIQRTQQEDSAVYLCASSLVSWDSPTNSPLHFGNGTRLTVT.